This is a list of T cell receptor beta chains from one sample in a study of graft-versus-host responses after intestinal transplantation. Measured with immunoSEQ multiplex PCR; TCRdb has only the in-frame clones, and not every one. The profile shows about 90,000 clones, more than 85% of them singletons. These receptors are not linked to any known antigen. The sample was unstimulated CD8+ T cells sorted from spleen or lymph node cells, taken before intestinal transplant. Receptors originate from a human donor who received an intestinal transplant. The CDR3 runs from the conserved cysteine through the conserved F or W. D genes are given only for firm matches. Size is omitted from some rows. Given values are once, few, many or a class for expanded clones.

j_call v_call d_call clone_size cdr3_aa cdr3_nt
TRBJ1-5 TRBV6-6 . . CASSYRWAGENQPQHF TGTGCCAGCAGTTACAGATGGGCAGGGGAAAATCAGCCCCAGCATTTT
TRBJ1-5 TRBV6-1 . . CASWRGGESQPQHF TGTGCCAGCTGGCGGGGGGGCGAAAGTCAGCCCCAGCATTTT
TRBJ1-1 TRBV13 . . CASSSLYREPMNTEAFF TGTGCCAGCAGCTCCCTTTACAGGGAGCCTATGAACACTGAAGCTTTCTTT
TRBJ2-3 TRBV27 . few CASSSSRWDTQYF TGTGCCAGCAGTTCCTCCCGGTGGGATACGCAGTATTTT
TRBJ2-2 TRBV7-7 . . CASSLDQGPGELFF TGTGCCAGCAGCTTAGACCAGGGTCCCGGGGAGCTGTTTTTT
TRBJ2-7 TRBV19 . . CASSIGELGEQYF TGTGCCAGTAGTATCGGGGAGCTTGGGGAGCAGTACTTC
TRBJ2-2 TRBV7-6 . . CASSLGGFSGTGELFF TGTGCCAGCAGCTTAGGAGGGTTTTCGGGCACCGGGGAGCTGTTTTTT
TRBJ2-1 TRBV5-4 . . CASSWGVNEQFF TGTGCCAGCAGCTGGGGAGTCAATGAGCAGTTCTTC
TRBJ2-5 TRBV19 TRBD2 . CASSPRLAGGETQYF TGTGCCAGTAGTCCGCGACTAGCGGGAGGGGAGACCCAGTACTTC
TRBJ2-2 TRBV4-1 . . CASSQDLHLSSVNTGELFF TGCGCCAGCAGCCAAGATCTTCATCTATCTAGCGTAAACACCGGGGAGCTGTTTTTT
TRBJ1-2 TRBV27 . . CASGYPFQEGYGYTF TGTGCCAGCGGATACCCTTTTCAGGAAGGCTATGGCTACACCTTC
TRBJ2-7 TRBV5-1 . . CASSSSSGTSHLGQYF TGCGCCAGCAGCTCCTCTTCCGGGACAAGTCATCTTGGGCAGTACTTC
TRBJ2-1 TRBV6-1 TRBD2 . CASSPPRDYYNEQFF TGTGCCAGCAGTCCCCCGCGGGACTATTACAATGAGCAGTTCTTC
TRBJ2-1 TRBV5-6 . once CASSEDIGLYNEQFF TGTGCCAGCAGCGAGGACATAGGGTTATACAATGAGCAGTTCTTC
TRBJ2-1 TRBV4-2 TRBD1 . CASSPGAQGPYNEQFF TGTGCCAGCAGCCCAGGGGCACAGGGGCCCTACAATGAGCAGTTCTTC
TRBJ1-1 TRBV19 . . CASSIQGGTEAFF TGTGCCAGTAGTATCCAGGGAGGGACTGAAGCTTTCTTT
TRBJ2-1 TRBV4-3 TRBD2 . CASSQVGTSLKEYNEQFF TGCGCCAGCAGCCAGGTCGGGACTAGCCTTAAAGAGTACAATGAGCAGTTCTTC
TRBJ1-2 TRBV5-1 . . CASSLEGGGYTF TGCGCCAGCAGCTTGGAAGGGGGTGGCTACACCTTC
TRBJ2-1 TRBV7-8 TRBD2 . CASSPLTSGSPADNEQFF TGTGCCAGCAGCCCGTTGACTAGCGGTTCCCCGGCCGACAATGAGCAGTTCTTC
TRBJ1-3 TRBV9 . . CASSVEGYSGNTIYF TGTGCCAGCAGCGTAGAGGGGTATTCTGGAAACACCATATATTTT
TRBJ2-7 TRBV11-2 . once CASSLGTVYEQYF TGTGCCAGCAGCTTAGGAACTGTCTACGAGCAGTACTTC
TRBJ2-3 TRBV2 . . CASSDRRASTDTQYF TGTGCCAGCAGTGATAGGAGGGCCTCCACAGATACGCAGTATTTT
TRBJ1-1 TRBV6-1 . . CASRGQMNTEAFF TGTGCCAGCAGAGGACAGATGAACACTGAAGCTTTCTTT
TRBJ2-7 TRBV7-9 TRBD1 . CASSLAEGGFDDEQYF TGTGCCAGCAGCTTAGCCGAAGGGGGCTTTGACGACGAGCAGTACTTC
TRBJ1-1 TRBV28 . . CASSPGNTEAFF TGTGCCAGCAGTCCGGGGAACACTGAAGCTTTCTTT
TRBJ1-1 TRBV10-2 TRBD1 . CASSPDRDGRDTEAFF TGCGCCAGCAGCCCCGACAGGGACGGGCGCGACACTGAAGCTTTCTTT
TRBJ2-1 TRBV5-1 . . CASSLGTGYNEQFF TGCGCCAGCAGCTTGGGAACAGGGTACAATGAGCAGTTCTTC
TRBJ2-1 TRBV9 TRBD2 . CASSPKSGNSYNEQFF TGTGCCAGCAGCCCGAAAAGCGGGAACTCCTACAATGAGCAGTTCTTC
TRBJ2-1 TRBV6-5 TRBD1 . CASSYSGGRYNEQFF TGTGCCAGCAGTTACTCAGGGGGCCGTTACAATGAGCAGTTCTTC
TRBJ2-1 TRBV5-6 . . CASSFLESSYNEQFF TGTGCCAGCAGCTTTCTAGAGTCATCCTACAATGAGCAGTTCTTC
TRBJ2-1 TRBV28 TRBD2 . CASTRPRGSNKNEQFF TGTGCCAGCACCCGACCCCGCGGGAGCAATAAGAATGAGCAGTTCTTC
TRBJ2-3 TRBV4-1 TRBD2 . CASSQYPSGGTDTQYF TGCGCCAGCAGCCAATATCCTAGCGGGGGGACAGATACGCAGTATTTT
TRBJ1-1 TRBV11-1 . once CASSPGVTEAFF TGTGCCAGCAGCCCCGGGGTTACTGAAGCTTTCTTT
TRBJ2-3 TRBV18 TRBD2 . CASSPPLAGAIETQYF TGTGCCAGCTCACCACCCCTAGCGGGAGCGATCGAGACGCAGTATTTT
TRBJ2-7 TRBV10-3 TRBD1 . CAISGQGTYEQYF TGTGCCATTTCGGGACAGGGAACATACGAGCAGTACTTC
TRBJ2-7 TRBV15 . . CATRDSVSGHRPYEQYF TGTGCCACCAGGGACTCTGTATCCGGTCATCGCCCCTACGAGCAGTACTTC
TRBJ1-1 TRBV19 TRBD1 . CASSMGTGGPYTEAFF TGTGCCAGTAGTATGGGTACAGGGGGCCCCTACACTGAAGCTTTCTTT
TRBJ2-7 TRBV7-9 TRBD2 . CASSPELAGSSYEQYF TGTGCCAGCAGCCCGGAACTAGCGGGAAGCTCCTACGAGCAGTACTTC
TRBJ2-6 TRBV6-5 TRBD2 . CASSLGGSSGANVLTF TGTGCCAGCAGTTTGGGGGGGTCCTCTGGGGCCAACGTCCTGACTTTC
TRBJ2-7 TRBV4-1 . . CASSHPIGQGRTYEQYF TGCGCCAGCAGCCACCCAATCGGGCAGGGGAGAACCTACGAGCAGTACTTC
TRBJ1-5 TRBV28 . . CASSRTSGFGQPQHF TGTGCCAGCAGTCGGACCTCGGGGTTCGGTCAGCCCCAGCATTTT
TRBJ1-1 TRBV2 . once CASSESYGDEAFF TGTGCCAGCAGCGAAAGCTACGGGGATGAAGCTTTCTTT
TRBJ2-2 TRBV7-9 . . CASSIYTGELFF TGTGCCAGCAGCATCTACACCGGGGAGCTGTTTTTT
TRBJ2-3 TRBV10-2 . . CASSEWRGSTDTQYF TGCGCCAGCAGTGAATGGCGGGGTTCGACAGATACGCAGTATTTT
TRBJ2-7 TRBV7-9 TRBD2 . CASSLVLAHSYEQYF TGTGCCAGCAGCTTAGTACTAGCGCACTCCTACGAGCAGTACTTC
TRBJ2-1 TRBV5-1 . . CASSFNNEQFF TGCGCCAGCAGCTTTAACAATGAGCAGTTCTTC
TRBJ1-3 TRBV2 . . CASSGGESGNTIYF TGTGCCAGCAGTGGCGGGGAGTCTGGAAACACCATATATTTT
TRBJ1-2 TRBV6-1 . . CATNPDYGYTF TGTGCCACCAACCCAGACTATGGCTACACCTTC
TRBJ2-5 TRBV7-9 TRBD2 . CASSGTTSGKVGETQYF TGTGCCAGCAGCGGGACGACTAGCGGGAAGGTGGGGGAGACCCAGTACTTC
TRBJ2-7 TRBV27 . . CASSFSFAYEQYF TGTGCCAGCAGTTTTAGTTTCGCATACGAGCAGTACTTC
TRBJ1-6 TRBV9 . . CASSVDGVGGSPLHF TGTGCCAGCAGCGTAGATGGGGTGGGGGGTTCACCCCTCCACTTT
TRBJ1-4 TRBV5-1 . . CASSLWAAGEVLTNEKLFF TGCGCCAGCAGCTTGTGGGCTGCAGGGGAAGTTTTGACTAATGAAAAACTGTTTTTT
TRBJ1-1 TRBV19 TRBD1 . CASSMGQGRSEAFF TGTGCCAGTAGTATGGGACAGGGGCGAAGTGAAGCTTTCTTT
TRBJ2-7 TRBV5-5 . . CASSSHSRREQYF TGTGCCAGCAGCTCCCATTCTAGACGCGAGCAGTACTTC